This T cell receptor (beta chain) was documented in a study of tumor-infiltrating lymphocytes in primary liver carcinoma. At the level of the study: The patient population consisted of men and women between 30 and 69 years of age.

RNA and DNA were co-extracted from 20-30 mg of unsorted bulk tissue. HBV chronically infected the treatment-naive patients. TCR beta cDNA was made from 400 to 600 ng total RNA with a constant-region primer. It was through three nested multiplex PCR rounds of slightly modified ARM-PCR that TCR beta libraries arose. Running 9 to 11 cycles apiece, the first two PCR rounds relied on TRBV1-TRBV30 forward primers together with a C-beta reverse primer. A single record per CDR3 protein comes from TCRdb applying MiXCR to the multiplex PCR reads. The sample records fewer than 75,000 distinct CDR3 sequences, roughly two thirds being singletons. This clonotype was observed many times. Its antigen is still unknown. V shed 4 bases and J shed 0 bases, with 9 bases lying between them. Germline CDR1 and CDR2: SGHRS and YFSETQ. The CDR3 is 14 amino acids. Broader study findings: Relative to blood, tumors carried a significantly larger fraction of the repertoire in their top 250 clones (p = 0.039).

The sequence was collected from a man between 40 and 49 years old with primary liver carcinoma and hepatitis B virus infection. The chain employs TRBV5-1 and TRBJ2-3; D is perhaps TRBD2 (5 bases). The sample was liver tumor tissue from sampling region 4. Subset meaning: tumor region T4, right-lateral pole. The CDR3 is CASSRGTSTDTQYF. CDR3 in DNA: TGCGCCAGCAGCCGGGGAACTAGCACAGATACGCAGTATTTT.